This T cell receptor (beta chain) was sequenced for a study of blood T cells in healthy people across ages. From germline, CDR1 is SGHTA and CDR2 FQGTGA. This CDR3 spans 18 amino acids. Alongside a J-beta primer mix, a sample-barcoded 5' primer served in a second PCR lasting 7 to 11 cycles. Each sample provided no less than 3 million CDR3-containing paired-end reads. TCRdb analysed the 5' RACE reads with MiXCR anew, one entry per CDR3 protein. The sample has about 1.1 million distinct CDR3 sequences, less than 45% seen once. About this clonotype itself: One end of the junction does not line up with germline, which may come from a read error.

Sequenced: blood. The clonotype was recovered from a man aged 18 to 30 in good health. J is TRBJ2-1 and V is TRBV7-3; 13 nucleotides align to TRBD2. The CDR3 DNA follows: TGTGCCAGCAGCCCGGGACTAGCGGGGCAGAGCTCCTGCAATGAGCAGTTCTTC. Translated, it gives CASSPGLAGQSSCNEQFF.